This T cell receptor beta chain was sequenced for a study of cytomegalovirus exposure and HLA in healthy donors. The CDR3 has 14 amino acids. The V end was cut by 3 bases, the J end by 3 bases, with 13 bases between. Germline V CDR1 and CDR2: SGHRS, YFSETQ. The PCR contained 60 Vbeta and 13 Jbeta primers. Libraries were prepared by immunoSEQ multiplex PCR; TCRdb keeps only in-frame clonotypes and omits some of them. The sample has 55,000 to 75,000 clones, around 73% seen once. This clone was detected once. The sequence derives from a girl aged 10 to 17 in good health and CMV-seropositive. The sample was PBMCs. The chain carries TRBV5-1 and TRBJ2-7, with no clear D. In nucleotides, the CDR3 is TGCGCCAGCAGCTCGCGCGGTGGAAACTACGAGCAGTACTTC. Residues: CASSSRGGNYEQYF.